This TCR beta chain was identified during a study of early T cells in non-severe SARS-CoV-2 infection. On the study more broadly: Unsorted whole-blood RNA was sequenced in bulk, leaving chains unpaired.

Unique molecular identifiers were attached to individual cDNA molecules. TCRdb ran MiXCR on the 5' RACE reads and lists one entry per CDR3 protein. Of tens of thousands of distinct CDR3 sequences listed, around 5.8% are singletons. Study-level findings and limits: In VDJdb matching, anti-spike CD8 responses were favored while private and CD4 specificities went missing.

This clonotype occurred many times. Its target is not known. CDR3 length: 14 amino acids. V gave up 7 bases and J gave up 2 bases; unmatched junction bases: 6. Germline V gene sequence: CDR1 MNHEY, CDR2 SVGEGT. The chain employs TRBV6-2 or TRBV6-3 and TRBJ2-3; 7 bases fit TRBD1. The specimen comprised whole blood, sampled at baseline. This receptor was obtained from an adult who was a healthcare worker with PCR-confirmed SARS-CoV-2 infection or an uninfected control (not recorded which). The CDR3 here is CASIDRVDTDTQYF. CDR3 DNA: TGTGCCAGCATTGACAGGGTGGACACAGATACGCAGTATTTT.